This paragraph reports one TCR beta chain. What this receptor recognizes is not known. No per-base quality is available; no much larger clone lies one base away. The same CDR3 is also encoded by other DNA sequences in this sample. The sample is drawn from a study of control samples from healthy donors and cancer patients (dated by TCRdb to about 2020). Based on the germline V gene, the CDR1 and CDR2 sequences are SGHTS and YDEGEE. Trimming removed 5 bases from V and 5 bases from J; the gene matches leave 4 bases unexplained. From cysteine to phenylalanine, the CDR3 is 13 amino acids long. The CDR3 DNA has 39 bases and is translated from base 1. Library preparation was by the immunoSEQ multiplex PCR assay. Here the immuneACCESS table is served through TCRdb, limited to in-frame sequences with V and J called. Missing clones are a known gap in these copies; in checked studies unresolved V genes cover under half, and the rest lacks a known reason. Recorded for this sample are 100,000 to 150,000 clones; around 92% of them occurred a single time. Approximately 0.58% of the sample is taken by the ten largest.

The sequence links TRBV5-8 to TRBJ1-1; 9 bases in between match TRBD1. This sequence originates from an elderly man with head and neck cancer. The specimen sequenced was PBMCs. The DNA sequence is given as TGTGCCAGCAGTCTGGACAGGGGTACTGAAGCTTTCTTT. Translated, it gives CASSLDRGTEAFF.